This TCR beta chain was identified in a study of T cell responses to AZD1222 COVID-19 vaccine (dated by TCRdb to the early 2020s). Some background on the complete study: A total of more than 230 trial participants underwent TCR sequencing, of whom approximately 200 had received two doses of AZD1222 and some 26 had received two doses of the MenACWY control vaccine. Trial participants were enrolled by age into 18-55, 56-69 and 70-plus year subgroups, with approximately 150, 30 and 60 TCR-sequenced participants respectively. Broad study findings and their caveats: Spike-specific TCR breadth and depth rose significantly after two AZD1222 doses compared with day 0 and with MenACWY recipients. Because no day 14 peak-response samples were available, repertoires were characterized only after the peak T cell response. Nearly half of unique spike-specific TCRs reportedly recognized epitopes outside regions mutated in the B.1.351 and B.1.1.7 variants. Participants were mostly white British and included more females than males, and it was suggested by the authors that clonal diversity may have been underestimated. Only five or six AZD1222 recipients were SARS-CoV-2 seropositive at baseline, limiting conclusions about previously exposed vaccinees. Vaccine-associated CD4 TCRs spanned the whole spike protein, with dominant responses in regions 160-218 and 743-854. In the small 56-69-year group, the increase in depth fell short of significance, most likely because of low power.

The intended sense of this specimen's time point label: about 28 days (+/-7) after the second vaccine dose. AZD1222 recipients with second doses at about 4 weeks or about 12 weeks were pooled, because spike-specific TCR depth and breadth did not differ between schedules. Samples from vaccinated people were obtained from the UK trials COV001 and COV002, which included a single-blind randomized controlled phase 2/3 trial of AZD1222 (ChAdOx1 nCoV-19) in healthy adults. For TCRbeta chain sequencing, PBMC samples from trial participants were taken at day 0 and at day 28 after the second dose. Notes on this clone: There is no known antigen for this receptor. It has no much larger one-base neighbor in the sample; base qualities were not kept.

The germline V gene encodes CDR1 SGHKS and CDR2 YYEKEE (reference sequence). V and J lose 0 bases and 3 bases, and a span of 9 bases separates them. The CDR3 goes from the cysteine to the phenylalanine over 14 residues. The kept DNA is CDR3 alone, 42 bases in frame from the first base. The CDR3 regions of human TCRbeta chains were subjected to immunosequencing. The study's own analysis went as follows. Repertoire TCRs were checked for matches against a reference library of SARS-CoV-2-specific TCRs that had been generated using the MIRA antigen-specificity platform. Breadth meant the fraction of unique TCRs that were SARS-CoV-2-associated, whereas depth meant the fraction of total T cells that were SARS-CoV-2-associated. Using the MIRA data, every spike-specific TCR was mapped to the spike region that the TCR reacted to and assigned to either a CD4 or a CD8 class. Log10-transformed breadth and depth values were compared by one-way ANOVA with Sidak's multiple comparisons tests. Not all clones reach the TCRdb copy of this immuneACCESS table, which keeps in-frame sequences only. Checked studies attribute under half of the gap to unresolved V genes and leave the rest unexplained. V, J and clone size are those of that table, while D and trimming were read from the DNA. Here the sample has more than 100,000 clones; about 90% occur a single time. About 2.5% of the sample rests with the top ten.

Here the sequenced sample was peripheral blood, taken 28 days after the second AZD1222 dose. The sequence came from an adult who received the AZD1222 COVID-19 vaccine. The chain links TRBV5-5 with TRBJ1-2; the D gene cannot be named for sure. The CDR3 amino acid sequence is: CASSLAQRDYGYTF. In nucleotide form, the sequence is TGTGCCAGCAGCTTGGCGCAACGGGACTATGGCTACACCTTC.